This T cell receptor beta chain is from a study of T cell changes during pregnancy in multiple sclerosis. Clones were read by immunoSEQ multiplex PCR, and TCRdb kept only the in-frame ones, dropping some. The sample shows 12,000 or so clones, about four fifths of them seen only once. This CDR3 spans 15 amino acids. Germline V CDR1 and CDR2: SEHNR, FQNEAQ (reference sequence). V lost 1 base, J lost 7 bases, and 14 bases lay in between. The sequenced sample was CD8+ T cells from peripheral blood mononuclear cells, obtained after pregnancy. The TCR sequence derives from a female donor in good health, enrolled as a control in a pregnancy study. The rearrangement joins TRBV7-9 to TRBJ2-1, with D perhaps matching TRBD2 (6 bases). The CDR3 loop reads CASSLVGGLANEQFF. The CDR3 DNA sequence: TGTGCCAGCAGCTTAGTTGGAGGGTTGGCGAATGAGCAGTTCTTC.